This TCR beta chain is from a study of T cells after yellow fever vaccination. Regarding the study as a whole: Reappearance after the booster was observed for most primary-vaccination clones (more than 95% CD4, around 90% CD8). On re-exposure, the response was weaker but peaked faster, at day 5 versus 15. Of the clonotypes, a small share occurred in both CD4 and CD8 compartments.

Per the germline V gene, CDR1 is SEHNR and CDR2 is FQNEAQ (reference sequence). This CDR3 has 14 amino acids. After removal of 4 bases from V and 5 bases from J, the junction contained 3 bases not matched to a gene. A word on this clonotype: The antigen is not known.

Conversion of TCR transcripts into cDNA relied on 5'RACE template switching, which added a universal primer site and UMIs. TCRdb passed the 5' RACE reads through MiXCR, listing each CDR3 protein once. The sample has approximately 120,000 distinct CDR3 sequences; 13% to 15% are singletons. The chain has TRBV7-9 and TRBJ2-1; TRBD1 agrees at 9 bases. This sample comprised CD8+ T cells sorted from PBMCs, obtained 5 days after the yellow fever booster vaccination. This TCR was sampled from a man younger than 30 who received the YFV17D yellow fever vaccine. The CDR3 loop reads CASSSRDRDNEQFF. The CDR3 region has the DNA TGTGCCAGCAGCTCCCGGGACAGGGACAATGAGCAGTTCTTC.